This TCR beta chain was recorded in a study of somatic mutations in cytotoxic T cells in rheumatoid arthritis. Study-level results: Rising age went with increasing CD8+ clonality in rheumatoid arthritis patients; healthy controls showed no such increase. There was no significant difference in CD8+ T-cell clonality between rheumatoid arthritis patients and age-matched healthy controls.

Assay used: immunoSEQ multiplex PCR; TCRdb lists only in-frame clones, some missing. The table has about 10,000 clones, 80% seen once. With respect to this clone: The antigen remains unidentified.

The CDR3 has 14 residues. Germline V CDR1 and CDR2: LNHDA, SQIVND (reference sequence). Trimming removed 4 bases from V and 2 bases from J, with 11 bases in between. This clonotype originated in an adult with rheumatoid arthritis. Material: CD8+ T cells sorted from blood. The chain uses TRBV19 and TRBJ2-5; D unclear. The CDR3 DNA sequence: TGTGCCAGTAGTAGGGCAGCCCTGCAAGAGACCCAGTACTTC. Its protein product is CASSRAALQETQYF.